Below, 16 T cell receptor beta chains from the same sample are listed, as sequenced in a study of blood T cells in healthy people across ages (dated by TCRdb to about 2015). The library came from 5' RACE. Sequenced using an Illumina HiSeq 2500. A second roughly 7 to 11 cycle PCR used a sample-barcoded 5' primer and a J-beta primer mix. The public reads were quality trimmed at Q25 with fastp and then assembled into clones with MiXCR by TCRdb, keeping productive beta chains. A single entry per CDR3 protein holds the most common genes and DNA from its merged rows. The sample has roughly 1 million distinct CDR3 sequences on record, under 30% of them singletons. The ten largest clones capture around 0.75% of the sample. These data were also filed under a second study, of T cells of mothers and their children.

Sequencing was performed on blood. The receptors derive from a girl between 2 and 10 years old in good health.

The DNA for the CDR3 is TGTGCCAGCAGCTTAAGGGCAGGAGTCAATCAGCCCCAGCATTTT. Its translation: CASSLRAGVNQPQHF. The rearrangement links TRBV7-2 to TRBJ1-5; D is ambiguous. Between the trimmed V and J ends, which lost 2 bases and 3 bases, there was a span of 11 bases. The CDR3 runs to 15 residues. CDR1 is SGHTA and CDR2 is FQGNSA in the germline V gene.

This clonotype was observed a few times. The chain carries TRBV29-1 and TRBJ2-3; TRBD2 is a possible D gene (5 bases). The CDR3 sequence is 14 residues long. Germline V lookup: CDR1 SQVTM, CDR2 ANQGSEA. Trimming removed 2 bases at V and 9 bases at J, with 18 bases between. The CDR3 sequence: CSVETGTRGVTQYF. DNA for the CDR3: TGCAGCGTTGAAACCGGCACCCGGGGAGTGACGCAGTATTTT.

The chain uses TRBV9 and TRBJ2-1, with D perhaps TRBD2 (5 bases). The CDR3 covers 16 residues. Deletions cut 4 bases from V and 1 base from J, with 15 bases between. Germline V CDR1 and CDR2: SGDLS, YYNGEE. The CDR3: CASSPPRGRSYNEQFF. CDR3 nucleotide sequence: TGTGCCAGCAGCCCCCCCCGCGGGCGTTCCTACAATGAGCAGTTCTTC.

Only one count was recorded for this clonotype. The V call is TRBV6-6, the J call TRBJ1-5, with 8 bases identical to TRBD1. The trim removed 6 bases at V and 4 bases at J, leaving 8 bases unmatched. This CDR3 is 15 amino acids long. From germline, CDR1 is MNHNY and CDR2 SVGAGI (reference sequence). The CDR3 reads CASSQLQGGNQPQHF. In nucleotides, the CDR3 is TGTGCCAGCAGCCAACTACAGGGGGGAAATCAGCCCCAGCATTTT.

This clonotype was picked up a small number of times. The chain recombines TRBV7-2 with TRBJ2-1; D is undetermined. Trimming stripped 3 bases from V and 11 bases from J, with 17 bases between. CDR1 is SGHTA and CDR2 is FQGNSA in the germline V gene. The CDR3 has 14 residues. In DNA form, the CDR3 reads TGTGCCAGCAGCTTGGGTGGCCCAAGTTCTAAGCAGTTCTTC. It codes for CASSLGGPSSKQFF. The complete variable domain, with remaining parts taken from reference TRBV7-2 and TRBJ2-1, reads GAGVSQSPSNKVTEKGKDVELRCDPISGHTALYWYRQSLGQGLEFLIYFQGNSAPDKSGLPSDRFSAERTGGSVSTLTIQRTQQEDSAVYLCASSLGGPSSKQFFGPGTRLTVL.

This clonotype was recorded only once. The J gene is TRBJ2-7, the V gene TRBV28; tentatively, D is TRBD1 (6 bases). V gave up 6 bases and J gave up 5 bases, with 17 bases separating them. From germline, CDR1 is MDHEN and CDR2 SYDVKM. This CDR3 has 14 residues. The CDR3 here is CASRANRVPNEQYF. DNA for the CDR3: TGTGCCAGCAGGGCAAACAGGGTCCCCAACGAGCAGTACTTC.

This clonotype has a handful of counts. This rearrangement joins TRBV12-5 to TRBJ1-2, with 7 bases lining up with TRBD1. Germline CDR1 reads LGHNT; CDR2 reads FRNRAP. There are 18 residues in the CDR3. V shed 2 bases and J 0 bases; nucleotides not matched to a gene: 12. The CDR3, as DNA: TGTGCTAGTGGTTTGATCATTGACAGGGAAGCTCCTAACTATGGCTACACCTTC. Protein product: CASGLIIDREAPNYGYTF.

This clonotype was counted between two and nine times. The chain joins TRBV7-8 to TRBJ1-1, with 11 positions matching TRBD1. CDR1 is SGHVS, CDR2 FQNEAQ, per germline. The CDR3 length is 14 residues. The junction had 6 bases not matched to a gene; V was cut back by 5 bases and J by 7 bases. CDR3 nucleotides: TGTGCCAGCAGCCCCGGGACAGGGGGATTTGAAGCTTTCTTT. This gives the protein CASSPGTGGFEAFF.

This clonotype was detected only a few times. The chain is built from TRBV20-1 and TRBJ2-7; the match to TRBD2 covers 7 bases. Looked up from germline, CDR1 is DFQATT and CDR2 is SNEGSKA (reference sequence). J lost 2 bases, V lost 1 base, and 2 bases had no gene match. This CDR3 is 13 amino acids long. This CDR3 is CSARAGGAYEQYF. For the CDR3, the DNA is TGCAGTGCTAGAGCGGGAGGCGCCTACGAGCAGTACTTC.

This clonotype showed up just a few times. The chain carries TRBV7-9 and TRBJ2-7, with 9 nucleotides matching TRBD2. CDR1 and CDR2 (germline): SEHNR, FQNEAQ (reference sequence). This CDR3 has 15 residues. Losses at the gene ends were 2 bases for V and 0 bases for J; bases not matched to a gene: 2. CDR3 bases: TGTGCCAGCAGCTTAACAGCGGGGGGCTCCTACGAGCAGTACTTC. Encoded protein: CASSLTAGGSYEQYF.

This clonotype showed up just a few times. V usage is TRBV15 and J usage is TRBJ2-6, with D maybe TRBD1 (5 bases). The V end was cut by 6 bases, the J end by 4 bases, with 16 bases between. The CDR3 is 16 amino acids. From germline, CDR1 is LNHNV and CDR2 YYDKDF (reference sequence). CDR3: CATSNAGKSGANVLTF. DNA for the CDR3: TGTGCCACCAGTAACGCAGGGAAATCCGGGGCCAACGTCCTGACTTTC.

The J gene is TRBJ1-1, the V gene TRBV28; D is unclear. This CDR3 spans 13 amino acids. The V gene lost 8 bases and the J gene lost 0 bases, with 10 bases spanning the gap. Germline lookup yields CDR1 MDHEN and CDR2 SYDVKM. CDR3 sequence (DNA): TGTGCCAGCTACTCTCCAATGAACACTGAAGCTTTCTTT. Protein: CASYSPMNTEAFF.

This clonotype was detected a few times. The rearrangement uses TRBV20-1 and TRBJ2-5; perhaps TRBD1 as D (6 bases). Germline CDR1 is DFQATT and CDR2 is SNEGSKA (reference sequence). The CDR3 sequence is 13 residues long. With 5 bases removed from V and 5 bases from J, the gap between germline ends came to 15 bases. The CDR3 DNA follows: TGCAGTGCTTTTATTACAGGGAAGGAGACCCAGTACTTC. Its translation: CSAFITGKETQYF.

This CDR3 reads CASSLPHRVGTDTQYF. CDR3 bases: TGTGCCAGCAGCTTACCCCACAGGGTGGGCACAGATACGCAGTATTTT. The chain uses TRBV7-6 and TRBJ2-3, with a possible D match to TRBD1 (6 bases). The length of the CDR3 is 16 residues. V lost 2 bases, J lost 1 base, and 13 bases lay in between. Germline lookup yields CDR1 SGHVS and CDR2 FNYEAQ. The entire variable domain, with the rest obtained from reference TRBV7-6 and TRBJ2-3, is as follows: GAGVSQSPRYKVTKRGQDVALRCDPISGHVSLYWYRQALGQGPEFLTYFNYEAQQDKSGLPNDRFSAERPEGSISTLTIQRTEQRDSAMYRCASSLPHRVGTDTQYFGPGTRLTVL.

V is TRBV20-1 and J is TRBJ1-4, with D hard to call. Germline V CDR1 and CDR2: DFQATT, SNEGSKA (reference sequence). V shed 5 bases and J shed 6 bases, with 22 bases lying between them. The CDR3 spans 16 residues. CDR3 sequence: CSASTVLPWGDEKLFF. As DNA, the CDR3 is TGCAGTGCTTCTACCGTTCTCCCCTGGGGAGATGAAAAACTGTTTTTT.

This clonotype appeared a few times. The chain links TRBV12-3 or TRBV12-4 to TRBJ2-1; 9 nucleotides align to TRBD2. V gave up 5 bases and J gave up 0 bases; unmatched junction bases: 11. There are 18 residues in the CDR3. In DNA, the CDR3 is TGTGCCAGCAGTAAAAGGCTAGCGGGGTTGAGCTCCTACAATGAGCAGTTCTTC. Translating it yields CASSKRLAGLSSYNEQFF.